Shown below are 28 T cell receptor beta chains from a single sample sequenced in a study of blood T cell repertoires in COVID-19. Assay: immunoSEQ multiplex PCR; the TCRdb copy retains only in-frame clones and omits some. The sample lists fewer than 150,000 clones; 75% to 90% were seen once. Sequenced: PBMCs or T cells enriched from blood (not recorded which). These receptors were obtained from a man in his fifties in a cohort exposed to, infected with or recovered from COVID-19 (not recorded which).

The rearrangement links TRBV7-2 to TRBJ2-1; D not resolved. Germline CDR1 reads SGHTA; CDR2 reads FQGNSA. CDR3 length equals 11 residues. Trimming took 3 bases from V and 10 from J, leaving 7 bases between them. The CDR3 bases are TGTGCCAGCAGCTTTGGCATCGAGCAGTTCTTC. Amino acids: CASSFGIEQFF. Complete variable domain (other parts from reference TRBV7-2 and TRBJ2-1): GAGVSQSPSNKVTEKGKDVELRCDPISGHTALYWYRQSLGQGLEFLIYFQGNSAPDKSGLPSDRFSAERTGGSVSTLTIQRTQQEDSAVYLCASSFGIEQFFGPGTRLTVL.

V and J are TRBV6-1 and TRBJ2-7; TRBD1 agrees at 7 bases. J lost 6 bases, V lost 3 bases, and 5 bases had no gene match. CDR1 and CDR2 (germline): MNHNS, SASEGT. The CDR3 is made up of 13 amino acids. The CDR3 coding sequence is TGTGCCAGCAGTGAGACAGGGAATCGCGAGCAGTACTTC. As protein: CASSETGNREQYF.

This clone was found once. The genes are TRBV4-3 and TRBJ2-2, with unresolved D. Germline assignment: CDR1 LGHNA and CDR2 YSLEER. V was clipped by 0 bases and J by 1 base, with 15 bases between them. This CDR3 is built from 18 residues. CDR3 nucleotides: TGCGCCAGCAGCCAAGAGAAACTGGAGAGAGGGAACACCGGGGAGCTGTTTTTT. This sequence encodes CASSQEKLERGNTGELFF.

The CDR3 DNA is TGTGCCTGGAGTCTTCTCCTCCTTAGCGGGGGGGCTGGGGCCAACGTCCTGACTTTC. Translation gives CAWSLLLLSGGAGANVLTF. V gene TRBV30 combines with J gene TRBJ2-6; 11 bases map to TRBD2. CDR1 and CDR2 (germline): GTSNPN, SVGIG (reference sequence). The CDR3 runs to 19 residues. Losses at the gene ends were 2 bases for V and 2 bases for J; bases not matched to a gene: 11.

V is TRBV25-1 and J is TRBJ2-5, with 9 bases fitting TRBD2. CDR1 is MGHDK, CDR2 SYGVNS, per germline. The CDR3 covers 15 residues. J gave up 4 bases and V 2 bases, and 5 bases lay outside the gene matches. In DNA form, the CDR3 reads TGTGCCAGCAGTGAACCGCGGGGGGGCCCAGAGACCCAGTACTTC. The encoded protein is CASSEPRGGPETQYF.

The chain links TRBV14 to TRBJ2-6, with 9 bases aligning to TRBD1. J was trimmed by 2 bases and V by 5 bases; bases with no gene match: 13. This CDR3 spans 19 amino acids. Germline V gene sequence: CDR1 SGHDN, CDR2 FVKESK. CDR3 sequence reads: CASSAAHRGRWAGANVLTF. The CDR3 bases are TGTGCCAGCAGCGCTGCACACAGGGGGCGTTGGGCTGGGGCCAACGTCCTGACTTTC.

J is TRBJ2-1 and V is TRBV6-2 or TRBV6-3; no clear D gene. Trimming took 0 bases from V and 0 from J, leaving 9 bases between them. From germline, CDR1 is MNHEY and CDR2 SVGEGT. CDR3 length: 16 residues. The CDR3: CASSYSPSVSYNEQFF. CDR3 DNA sequence: TGTGCCAGCAGTTACTCGCCGTCGGTCTCCTACAATGAGCAGTTCTTC.

The chain recombines TRBV18 with TRBJ1-4; D is possibly TRBD1 (5 bases). From germline, CDR1 is KGHSH and CDR2 LQKENI. The V end lost 3 bases, the J end lost 4 bases, and 6 bases lay between the germline ends. CDR3 size: 13 residues. The CDR3 DNA sequence: TGTGCCAGCTCACCCGGGGGTAATGAAAAACTGTTTTTT. Translating it yields CASSPGGNEKLFF.

This clone was detected only a few times. The CDR3, as DNA: TGTGCCAGCAGGCTTAGGGACAGGGGGACGCCCCAGCATTTT. Translating it yields CASRLRDRGTPQHF. This chain uses TRBV27 with TRBJ1-5, with 11 bases that match TRBD1. Losses at the gene ends were 6 bases for V and 9 bases for J; bases not matched to a gene: 7. CDR3 length: 14 residues. Germline CDR1 and CDR2: MNHEY and SMNVEV (reference sequence).

The J gene is TRBJ2-7, the V gene TRBV5-6, with TRBD2 matching over 7 bases. The CDR3 sequence is 15 residues long. Trimming removed 4 bases from V and 1 base from J; junction bases left unmatched: 8. Per germline, CDR1 SGHDT and CDR2 YYEEEE. In nucleotides, the CDR3 is TGTGCCAGCAGCCGTAGGCTAGCGGTATCCTACGAGCAGTACTTC. It encodes CASSRRLAVSYEQYF.

The CDR3 reads CASSHRPSVPEAFF. As DNA, the CDR3 is TGTGCCAGCAGCCATCGACCCAGCGTCCCTGAAGCTTTCTTT. The gene calls are TRBV3-1 (or the pseudogene TRBV3-2) and TRBJ1-1; D ambiguous. CDR1 is LGHDT and CDR2 is YNNKEL in the germline V gene (reference sequence). This CDR3 is built from 14 residues. Trimming removed 3 bases at V and 6 bases at J, with 14 bases between.

Only one count was recorded for this clone. The V and J genes are TRBV2 and TRBJ1-1; weak D call: TRBD1 (6 bases). Germline lookup yields CDR1 SNHLY and CDR2 FYNNEI. The length of the CDR3 is 13 residues. V was clipped by 4 bases and J by 5 bases, with 11 bases between them. CDR3 sequence reads: CASSASGVTEAFF. For the CDR3, the DNA is TGTGCCAGCAGTGCTTCAGGGGTGACTGAAGCTTTCTTT.

V is TRBV5-6 and J is TRBJ1-6, with 8 bases matching TRBD1. CDR3 length: 15 amino acids. V lost 1 base and J lost 14; bases outside the gene matches: 11. Looked up from germline, CDR1 is SGHDT and CDR2 is YYEEEE. The CDR3 here is CASSLSGQGRMSLHF. In DNA form, the CDR3 reads TGTGCCAGCAGCTTGTCTGGACAGGGTCGGATGTCCCTCCACTTT. Full variable domain (outside the CDR3, taken from reference TRBV5-6 and TRBJ1-6): DAGVTQSPTHLIKTRGQQVTLRCSPKSGHDTVSWYQQALGQGPQFIFQYYEEEERQRGNFPDRFSGHQFPNYSSELNVNALLLGDSALYLCASSLSGQGRMSLHFGNGTRLTVT.

This chain uses TRBV6-1 with TRBJ1-6; perhaps TRBD1 as D (6 bases). Germline loops: CDR1 MNHNS, CDR2 SASEGT. This CDR3 has 13 residues. The ends were cut back, 5 bases at V and 12 bases at J, with 14 bases in the middle. In DNA, the CDR3 is TGTGCCAGCAGTTCCGGACAGCTATTACCCCTCCACTTT. This translates into CASSSGQLLPLHF.

The chain links TRBV15 to TRBJ1-1; D might be TRBD1 (6 bases). Germline lookup yields CDR1 LNHNV and CDR2 YYDKDF (reference sequence). The CDR3 sequence is 15 residues long. The V end was cut by 5 bases, the J end by 5 bases, with 18 bases between. CDR3 region: CATSGGQGIRTEAFF. The CDR3 nucleotides are TGTGCCACCAGCGGGGGTCAGGGGATAAGGACTGAAGCTTTCTTT.

The chain recombines TRBV30 with TRBJ1-2; TRBD1 agrees at 10 bases. The CDR3 has 16 residues. Germline assignment: CDR1 GTSNPN and CDR2 SVGIG (reference sequence). V lost 3 bases, J lost 7 bases, and 14 bases stayed unmatched. In nucleotides, the CDR3 is TGTGCCTGGAGAAAGTCCGGGACAGGGGCGTCGGGTGGCTACACCTTC. This translates into CAWRKSGTGASGGYTF.

This chain links TRBV5-8 with TRBJ2-5; 7 bases map to TRBD2. The CDR3 is 14 amino acids. Losses at the gene ends were 4 bases for V and 2 bases for J; bases not matched to a gene: 5. Germline values: CDR1 SGHTS, CDR2 YDEGEE. The CDR3 coding sequence is TGTGCCAGCAGCCCGTGGACTAGACAAGAGACCCAGTACTTC. Encoded protein: CASSPWTRQETQYF. The full variable domain, with the rest looked up from reference TRBV5-8 and TRBJ2-5, is EAGVTQSPTHLIKTRGQQATLRCSPISGHTSVYWYQQALGLGLQFLLWYDEGEERNRGNFPPRFSGRQFPNYSSELNVNALELEDSALYLCASSPWTRQETQYFGPGTRLLVL.

The chain is built from TRBV10-3 and TRBJ1-2; perhaps TRBD1 as D (5 bases). Germline V gene sequence: CDR1 ENHRY, CDR2 SYGVKD. The CDR3 is made up of 14 amino acids. Trimming shortened V by 7 bases and J by 0 bases, and 12 bases separated the two germline ends. The CDR3 nucleotides read TGTGCCATCAACCAAAGGGGCACTAACTATGGCTACACCTTC. It specifies CAINQRGTNYGYTF.

In DNA, the CDR3 is TGTGCCAGCAGTTCGGGGGGGATAGGGGATCCCTATGGCTACACCTTC. Its translation: CASSSGGIGDPYGYTF. The chain has TRBV6-6 and TRBJ1-2; TRBD1 is a possible D gene (5 bases). The CDR3 extends over 16 amino acids. CDR1 is MNHNY, CDR2 SVGAGI, per germline (reference sequence). V lost 4 bases and J lost 4, with 19 bases in between.

The chain recombines TRBV20-1 with TRBJ2-7; TRBD2 matches at 7 bases. V dropped 3 bases and J dropped 6; count of bases not matched to a gene: 14. CDR3 length equals 15 residues. Germline V gene sequence: CDR1 DFQATT, CDR2 SNEGSKA (reference sequence). The CDR3 DNA reads TGCAGTGCTAGTTCGCAGGGAGGGATAGTGGGCGAGCAGTACTTC. Its translation: CSASSQGGIVGEQYF.

This clone was found once. In DNA form, the CDR3 reads TGCGCCAGCAGCTTGGAGGCCAGGCAAGATGAAGCTTTCTTT. As protein: CASSLEARQDEAFF. The genes are TRBV5-1 and TRBJ1-1; D unresolved. The CDR3 totals 14 residues. V was shortened by 0 bases and J by 7 bases, with 13 bases between the two germline ends. Germline CDR1 is SGHRS and CDR2 is YFSETQ.

This clone has more than one count but fewer than ten. The V gene is TRBV11-2, the J gene TRBJ2-3; TRBD2 matches at 9 bases. Trimming at V came to 0 bases and at J to 4 bases, leaving 5 bases not matched to a gene. Germline V gene lookup returns CDR1 SGHAT and CDR2 FQNNGV. This CDR3 has 16 residues. The CDR3 is CASSLDPAGGADTQYF. The CDR3 DNA reads TGTGCCAGCAGCTTAGATCCAGCGGGAGGTGCAGATACGCAGTATTTT.

The chain is built from TRBV28 and TRBJ1-1, with D possibly matching TRBD1 (5 bases). Germline V CDR1 and CDR2: MDHEN, SYDVKM. The ends were cut back, 3 bases at V and 1 base at J, with 6 bases in the middle. The CDR3 is 13 residues long. The CDR3 nucleotides read TGTGCCAGCAGTTTCACAGGGAACACTGAAGCTTTCTTT. Amino acids: CASSFTGNTEAFF.

CDR3: CASSDETSGLDEQFF. The CDR3 DNA reads as TGTGCCAGCAGCGACGAGACTAGCGGCCTTGATGAGCAGTTCTTC. This chain uses TRBV5-4 with TRBJ2-1, with 9 positions matching TRBD2. CDR3 size: 15 residues. With V trimmed by 4 bases and J by 8 bases, 10 bases remained unmatched. Germline V gene data show CDR1 as SGHNT and CDR2 as YYREEE (reference sequence). The full variable domain, in which reference TRBV5-4 and TRBJ2-1 provide the parts outside the CDR3, is ETGVTQSPTHLIKTRGQQVTLRCSSQSGHNTVSWYQQALGQGPQFIFQYYREEENGRGNFPPRFSGLQFPNYSSELNVNALELDDSALYLCASSDETSGLDEQFFGPGTRLTVL.

The chain employs TRBV29-1 and TRBJ2-3; 7 bases are shared with TRBD1. J gave up 3 bases and V 1 base, and 4 bases lay outside the gene matches. This CDR3 has 14 residues. Germline CDR1 SQVTM, CDR2 ANQGSEA. CDR3 sequence (DNA): TGCAGCGTTGAAGGACAGGGCAGTACAGATACGCAGTATTTT. This encodes CSVEGQGSTDTQYF.

This chain joins TRBV29-1 and TRBJ2-3, with D possibly TRBD1 on 6 matching bases. CDR1 is SQVTM, CDR2 ANQGSEA, per germline. This CDR3 is built from 14 residues. Trimming took 8 bases from V and 0 from J, leaving 15 bases between them. CDR3 bases: TGCAGCTTGACAGCAGGACAGAGCACAGATACGCAGTATTTT. Protein sequence: CSLTAGQSTDTQYF.

V usage is TRBV27 and J usage is TRBJ1-1, with D possibly being TRBD1 (6 bases). The germline CDR1 and CDR2 sequences are MNHEY and SMNVEV (reference sequence). The CDR3 consists of 14 residues. V was trimmed by 7 bases and J by 4 bases, leaving 16 bases between them. The CDR3 nucleotides are TGTGCCAGCACGGGACATCTGAATCCCACTGAAGCTTTCTTT. Amino acid sequence: CASTGHLNPTEAFF.

The chain has TRBV6-2 or TRBV6-3 and TRBJ1-5; D is ambiguous. Germline loops: CDR1 MNHEY, CDR2 SVGEGT. The CDR3 covers 13 residues. V was pared by 3 bases and J by 6 bases, with 9 bases between. The DNA of the CDR3 is TGTGCCAGCAGTTATCCCGGGGTTCAGCCCCAGCATTTT. Encoded protein: CASSYPGVQPQHF.